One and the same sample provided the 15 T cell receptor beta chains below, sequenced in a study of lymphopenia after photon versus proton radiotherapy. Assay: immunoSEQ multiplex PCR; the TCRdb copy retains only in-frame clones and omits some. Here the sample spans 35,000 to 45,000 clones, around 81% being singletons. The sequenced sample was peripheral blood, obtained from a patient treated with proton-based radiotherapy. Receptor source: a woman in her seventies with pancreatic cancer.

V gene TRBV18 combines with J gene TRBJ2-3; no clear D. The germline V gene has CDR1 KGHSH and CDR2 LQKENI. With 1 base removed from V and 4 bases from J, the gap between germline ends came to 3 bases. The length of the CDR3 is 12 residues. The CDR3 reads CASSPLPDTQYF. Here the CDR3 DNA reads TGTGCCAGCTCACCACTGCCAGATACGCAGTATTTT.

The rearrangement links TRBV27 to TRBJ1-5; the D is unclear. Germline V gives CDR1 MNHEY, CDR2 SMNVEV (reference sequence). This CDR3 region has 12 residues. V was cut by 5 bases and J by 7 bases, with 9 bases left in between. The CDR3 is CASSQNSQPQHF. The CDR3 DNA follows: TGTGCCAGCAGTCAGAACAGCCAGCCCCAGCATTTT.

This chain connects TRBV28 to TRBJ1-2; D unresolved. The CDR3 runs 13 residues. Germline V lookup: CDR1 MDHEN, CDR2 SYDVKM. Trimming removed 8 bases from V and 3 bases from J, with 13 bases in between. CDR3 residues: CASLRSWDYGYTF. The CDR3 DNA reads TGTGCCAGCCTCAGGTCTTGGGACTATGGCTACACCTTC.

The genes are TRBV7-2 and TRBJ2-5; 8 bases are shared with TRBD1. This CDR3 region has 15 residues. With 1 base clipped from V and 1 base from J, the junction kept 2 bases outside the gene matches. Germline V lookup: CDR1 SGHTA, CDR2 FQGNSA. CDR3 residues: CASSLGGQGQETQYF. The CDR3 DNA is TGTGCCAGCAGCTTAGGAGGACAGGGCCAAGAGACCCAGTACTTC.

The CDR3 spells CASRAGQLGYNEQFF. Written as DNA, the CDR3 is TGTGCCAGCAGAGCAGGACAGTTGGGATACAATGAGCAGTTCTTC. This sequence joins TRBV28 and TRBJ2-1, with a possible D match to TRBD1 (6 bases). V was trimmed by 6 bases and J by 4 bases, leaving 16 bases between them. CDR1 MDHEN and CDR2 SYDVKM come from the germline V gene. This CDR3 spans 15 amino acids.

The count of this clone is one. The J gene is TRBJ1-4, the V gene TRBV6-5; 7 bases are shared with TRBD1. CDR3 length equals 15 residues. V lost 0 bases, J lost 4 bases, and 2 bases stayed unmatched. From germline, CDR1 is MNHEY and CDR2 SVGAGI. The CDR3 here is CASSYSGQINEKLFF. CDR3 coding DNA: TGTGCCAGCAGTTACTCGGGACAGATTAATGAAAAACTGTTTTTT.

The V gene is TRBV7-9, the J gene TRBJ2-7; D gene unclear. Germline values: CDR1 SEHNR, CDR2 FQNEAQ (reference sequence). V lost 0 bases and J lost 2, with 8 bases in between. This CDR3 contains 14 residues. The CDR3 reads CASSLAGVTYEQYF. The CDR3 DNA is TGTGCCAGCAGCTTAGCTGGGGTAACCTACGAGCAGTACTTC.

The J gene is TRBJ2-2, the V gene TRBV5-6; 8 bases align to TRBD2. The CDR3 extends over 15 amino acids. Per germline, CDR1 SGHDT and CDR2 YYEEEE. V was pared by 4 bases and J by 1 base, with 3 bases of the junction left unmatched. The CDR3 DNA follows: TGTGCCAGCAGCGGGAGCGGGAGGAACACCGGGGAGCTGTTTTTT. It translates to CASSGSGRNTGELFF.

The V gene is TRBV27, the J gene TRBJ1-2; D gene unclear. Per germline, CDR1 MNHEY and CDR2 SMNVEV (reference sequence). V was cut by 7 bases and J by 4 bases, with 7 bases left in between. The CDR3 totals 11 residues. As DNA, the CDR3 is TGTGCCAGCATGGGCGTCTATGGCTACACCTTC. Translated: CASMGVYGYTF.

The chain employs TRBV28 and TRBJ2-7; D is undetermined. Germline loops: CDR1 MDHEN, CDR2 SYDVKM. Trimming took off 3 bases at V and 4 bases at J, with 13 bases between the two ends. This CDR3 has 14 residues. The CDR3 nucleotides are TGTGCCAGCAGTTTGGGTCAGCCCCCTTACGAGCAGTACTTC. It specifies CASSLGQPPYEQYF.

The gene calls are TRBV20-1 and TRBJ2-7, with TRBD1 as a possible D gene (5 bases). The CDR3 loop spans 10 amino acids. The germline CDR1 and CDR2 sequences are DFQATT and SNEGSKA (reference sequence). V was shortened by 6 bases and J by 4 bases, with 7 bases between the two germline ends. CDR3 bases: TGCAGTGCAGGGGAATACGAGCAGTACTTC. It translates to CSAGEYEQYF.

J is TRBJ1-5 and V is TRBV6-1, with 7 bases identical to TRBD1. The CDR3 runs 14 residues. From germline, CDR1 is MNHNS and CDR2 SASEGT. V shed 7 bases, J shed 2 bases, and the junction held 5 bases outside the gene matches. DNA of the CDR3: TGTGCCAGCACCTCTCAGGGGGGCAATCAGCCCCAGCATTTT. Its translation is CASTSQGGNQPQHF.

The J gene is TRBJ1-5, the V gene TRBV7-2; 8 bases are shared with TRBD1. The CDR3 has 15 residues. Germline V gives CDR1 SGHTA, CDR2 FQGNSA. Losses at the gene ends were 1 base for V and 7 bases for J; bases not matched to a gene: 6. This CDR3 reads CASSLVDRGGQPQHF. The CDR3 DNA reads TGTGCCAGCAGCTTAGTAGACAGGGGTGGGCAGCCCCAGCATTTT.

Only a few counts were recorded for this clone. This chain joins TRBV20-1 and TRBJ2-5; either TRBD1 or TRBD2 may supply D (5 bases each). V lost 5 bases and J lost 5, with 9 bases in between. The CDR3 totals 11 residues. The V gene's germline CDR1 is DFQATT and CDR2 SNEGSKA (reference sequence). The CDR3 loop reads CSAVRGETQYF. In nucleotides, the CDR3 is TGCAGTGCTGTGAGGGGTGAGACCCAGTACTTC.

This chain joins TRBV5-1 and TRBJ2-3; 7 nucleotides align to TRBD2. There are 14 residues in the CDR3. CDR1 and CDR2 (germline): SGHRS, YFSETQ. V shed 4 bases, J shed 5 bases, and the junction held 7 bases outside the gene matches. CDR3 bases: TGCGCCAGCAGCCTCGGGGGGTGGGAAGATACGCAGTATTTT. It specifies CASSLGGWEDTQYF.